What follows are 17 T cell receptor beta chains derived from one specimen sequenced in a study of T cells in Graves' hyperthyroidism and ophthalmopathy. Researchers amplified the TCR beta CDR3 regions from RNA transcripts. During a first-round RT-PCR of the TCR CDR3, the HTBI primer set was used. Each CDR3 protein is one row after TCRdb ran MiXCR on the multiplex PCR reads. The data show 600,000 or so distinct CDR3 sequences, approximately 15% seen once. Sequences were obtained from blood. The origin of the receptors is a woman under 30 with Graves' ophthalmopathy.

The chain links TRBV10-3 to TRBJ1-4; D is possibly TRBD1 (6 bases). This CDR3 is 15 amino acids long. The V and J ends lost 6 bases and 2 bases respectively, with 13 bases between them. The germline gives CDR1 ENHRY, CDR2 SYGVKD. The CDR3 bases are TGTGCCATCAGCGTAGAGAGGGGGACTAATGAAAAACTGTTTTTT. Its protein is CAISVERGTNEKLFF.

The chain links TRBV29-1 to TRBJ2-7, with a weak D call TRBD2 (5 bases). The V end was cut by 3 bases, the J end by 3 bases, with 9 bases between. This CDR3 is 12 amino acids long. Per germline, CDR1 SQVTM and CDR2 ANQGSEA. In DNA form, the CDR3 reads TGCAGCGTTGACGACGGGAACTACGAGCAGTACTTC. Translating gives CSVDDGNYEQYF.

This clonotype was picked up many times. J is TRBJ2-7 and V is TRBV27; 9 bases align to TRBD2. CDR1 MNHEY and CDR2 SMNVEV come from the germline V gene (reference sequence). The V gene end was trimmed by 2 bases and the J gene end by 3 bases; junction bases not matched to a gene: 8. The CDR3 extends over 16 amino acids. The CDR3 spells CASSLIGAGGLYEQYF. The CDR3 DNA is TGTGCCAGCAGTTTAATCGGGGCGGGAGGGCTCTACGAGCAGTACTTC.

This clonotype came up many times. The chain has TRBV20-1 and TRBJ2-7; the D gene is possibly TRBD1 (5 bases). Germline V gene lookup returns CDR1 DFQATT and CDR2 SNEGSKA (reference sequence). V was shortened by 1 base and J by 3 bases, with 7 bases between the two germline ends. The CDR3 runs to 12 residues. The CDR3 protein is CSARVQDYEQYF. CDR3 coding DNA: TGCAGTGCTAGAGTACAGGACTACGAGCAGTACTTC.

This clonotype was detected many times. The CDR3 region has the DNA TGTGCCACCAGTCCGAGGGGATACGAGCAGTACTTC. It specifies CATSPRGYEQYF. The chain combines TRBV24-1 with TRBJ2-7; D tentatively fits TRBD1 or TRBD2 (5 bases each). The CDR3 is 12 residues long. V lost 6 bases, J lost 4 bases, and 9 bases lay in between. Germline V lookup: CDR1 KGHDR, CDR2 SFDVKD.

V gene TRBV7-2 combines with J gene TRBJ1-2; no firm D call. Trimming took 5 bases from V and 5 from J, leaving 21 bases between them. Per the germline V gene, CDR1 is SGHTA and CDR2 is FQGNSA. This CDR3 has 16 residues. The CDR3 sequence is CASSVAGISLEYGYTF. The CDR3 DNA follows: TGTGCCAGCAGCGTGGCTGGGATCTCACTGGAGTATGGCTACACCTTC. Filled out from reference TRBV7-2 and TRBJ1-2, the complete variable domain reads GAGVSQSPSNKVTEKGKDVELRCDPISGHTALYWYRQSLGQGLEFLIYFQGNSAPDKSGLPSDRFSAERTGGSVSTLTIQRTQQEDSAVYLCASSVAGISLEYGYTFGSGTRLTVV.

Details on this clonotype: This sequence may be a read error, since a much larger clone differs from it by one base. V usage is TRBV5-6 and J usage is TRBJ2-5; D gene ambiguous. This CDR3 is built from 15 residues. The germline V gene encodes CDR1 SGHDT and CDR2 YYEEEE. The CDR3: CASSLEGGRQEIQYF. CDR3 nucleotide sequence: TGTGCCAGCAGCTTGGAAGGTGGCAGACAAGAGATCCAGTACTTC.

On this clonotype itself: Germline is not matched at one junction end, which may reflect a read error. The J gene is TRBJ2-1, the V gene TRBV7-3; 11 bases map to TRBD2. The CDR3 length is 16 residues. Germline values: CDR1 SGHTA, CDR2 FQGTGA. The CDR3 nucleotides are TGCGCCAGCAGCCAAGTGGGACTAGCGGTGGAGAATGAGCAGTTCTTC. Amino acid sequence: CASSQVGLAVENEQFF.

This clonotype was detected ten times or more. V and J are TRBV7-2 and TRBJ1-2; 7 nucleotides align to TRBD1. The CDR3 contains 15 residues. The J segment lost 4 bases and the V segment lost 5 bases, leaving 10 bases of the junction unmatched. Looked up from germline, CDR1 is SGHTA and CDR2 is FQGNSA. The chain's CDR3 is CASSEPGQMLYGYTF. CDR3 nucleotides: TGTGCCAGCAGCGAACCGGGACAGATGCTCTATGGCTACACCTTC.

This clonotype was counted ten times or more. The chain is built from TRBV7-9 and TRBJ2-1; D remains unclear. V shed 5 bases and J shed 8 bases, with 19 bases lying between them. The V gene's germline CDR1 is SEHNR and CDR2 FQNEAQ (reference sequence). The CDR3 is 15 amino acids. CDR3 DNA sequence: TGTGCCAGCAGCCCTAGTGGACCTAGAGTCGATGAGCAGTTCTTC. It codes for CASSPSGPRVDEQFF.

This clonotype was picked up a small number of times. The V gene is TRBV7-9, the J gene TRBJ1-1; D uncertain. Looked up from germline, CDR1 is SEHNR and CDR2 is FQNEAQ (reference sequence). Trimming pared 4 bases from V and 4 bases from J, leaving 10 bases between. CDR3 length: 13 amino acids. The CDR3: CASSYSWPTEAFF. The CDR3 region has the DNA TGTGCCAGCAGCTACTCTTGGCCCACTGAAGCTTTCTTT.

This clonotype has more than one count but fewer than ten. CDR3 in amino acids: CASSYSRSGLDYEQFF. The CDR3 nucleotides read TGTGCCAGCAGTTACTCTAGATCGGGACTAGATTATGAGCAGTTCTTC. This rearrangement joins TRBV6-5 to TRBJ2-1, with 8 bases lining up with TRBD2. From germline, CDR1 is MNHEY and CDR2 SVGAGI. Trimming cost V 0 bases and J 8 bases; bases outside gene matches: 9. The CDR3 has 16 amino acids.

This clonotype has ten or more counts. The V gene is TRBV6-2 or TRBV6-3, the J gene TRBJ2-1; 7 bases map to TRBD1. V dropped 6 bases and J dropped 7; count of bases not matched to a gene: 9. Germline values: CDR1 MNHEY, CDR2 SVGEGT. The CDR3 loop spans 14 amino acids. CDR3 protein: CASRRTGVRNEQFF. As DNA, the CDR3 is TGTGCCAGCAGACGAACAGGGGTTCGGAATGAGCAGTTCTTC.

This clonotype has a count of ten or more. J is TRBJ2-7 and V is TRBV12-3 or TRBV12-4; 11 bases align to TRBD2. Germline trimming cut 7 bases from V and 5 bases from J; bases unmatched to any gene: 1. This CDR3 has 12 amino acids. CDR3 in amino acids: CASKTSGNEQYF. The DNA of the CDR3 is TGTGCCAGCAAGACTAGCGGGAACGAGCAGTACTTC.

The rearrangement uses TRBV20-1 and TRBJ2-7; D perhaps matches TRBD2 (6 bases). CDR1 and CDR2 from the germline V gene are DFQATT and SNEGSKA (reference sequence). The CDR3 extends over 11 amino acids. The ends were cut back, 6 bases at V and 6 bases at J, with 12 bases in the middle. The DNA for the CDR3 is TGCAGTGCAATAGCGGCCCTCGAGCAGTACTTC. It yields the protein CSAIAALEQYF.

This clonotype was found many times. This sequence joins TRBV20-1 and TRBJ2-7; 7 bases agree with TRBD2. The CDR3 length is 14 residues. V trimming: 0 bases; J trimming: 4 bases; junction bases outside the gene matches: 6. The germline CDR1 and CDR2 sequences are DFQATT and SNEGSKA (reference sequence). CDR3 sequence (DNA): TGCAGTGCTAGAGATCGGGGGGTGGGGTACGAGCAGTACTTC. This encodes CSARDRGVGYEQYF.

This chain uses TRBV6-4 with TRBJ2-1; TRBD2 agrees at 8 bases. Germline V gene lookup returns CDR1 MRHNA and CDR2 SNTAGT. With V trimmed by 5 bases and J by 8 bases, 11 bases remained unmatched. This CDR3 region has 15 residues. CDR3 residues: CASSTGTRGSYEQFF. The CDR3 DNA reads TGTGCCAGCAGTACCGGGACTAGAGGTTCCTATGAGCAGTTCTTC.